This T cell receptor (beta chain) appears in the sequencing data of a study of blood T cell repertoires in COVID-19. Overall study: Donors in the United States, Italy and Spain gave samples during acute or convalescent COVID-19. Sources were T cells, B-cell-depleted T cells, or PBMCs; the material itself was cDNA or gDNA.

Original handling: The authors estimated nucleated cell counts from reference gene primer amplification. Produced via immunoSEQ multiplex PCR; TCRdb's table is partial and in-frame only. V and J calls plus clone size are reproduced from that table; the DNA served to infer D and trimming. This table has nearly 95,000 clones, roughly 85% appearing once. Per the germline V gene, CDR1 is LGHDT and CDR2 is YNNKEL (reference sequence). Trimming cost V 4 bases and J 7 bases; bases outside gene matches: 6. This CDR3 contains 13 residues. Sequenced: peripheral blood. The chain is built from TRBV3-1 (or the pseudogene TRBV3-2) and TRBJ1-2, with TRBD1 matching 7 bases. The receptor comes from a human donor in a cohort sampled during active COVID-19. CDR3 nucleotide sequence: TGTGCCAGCAGCCCAGGACAGGTGTCTGGCTACACCTTC. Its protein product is CASSPGQVSGYTF.